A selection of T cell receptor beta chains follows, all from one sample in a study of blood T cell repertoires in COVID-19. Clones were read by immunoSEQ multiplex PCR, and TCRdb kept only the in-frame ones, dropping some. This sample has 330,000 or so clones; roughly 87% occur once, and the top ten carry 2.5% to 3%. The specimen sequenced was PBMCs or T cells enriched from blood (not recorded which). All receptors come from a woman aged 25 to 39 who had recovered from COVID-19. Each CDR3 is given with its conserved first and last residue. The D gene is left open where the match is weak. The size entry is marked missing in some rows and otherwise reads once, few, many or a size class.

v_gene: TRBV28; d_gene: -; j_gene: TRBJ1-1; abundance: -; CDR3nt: TGTGCCAGCAGCTATTTGACAGAGAACACTGAAGCTTTCTTT; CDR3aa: CASSYLTENTEAFF
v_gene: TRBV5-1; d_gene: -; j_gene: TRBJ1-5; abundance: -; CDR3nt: TGCGCCAGCAGCCAGGACACCAATCAGCCCCAGCATTTT; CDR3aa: CASSQDTNQPQHF
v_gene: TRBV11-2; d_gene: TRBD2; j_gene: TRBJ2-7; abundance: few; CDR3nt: TGTGCCAGCAGCGGGGAGACTAGCGGTTTCTCCTACGAGCAGTACTTC; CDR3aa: CASSGETSGFSYEQYF
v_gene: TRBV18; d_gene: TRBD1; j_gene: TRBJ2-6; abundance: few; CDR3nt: TGTGCCAGCCTTCCGGGACAGGCAACCTCTGGGGCCAACGTCCTGACTTTC; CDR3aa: CASLPGQATSGANVLTF
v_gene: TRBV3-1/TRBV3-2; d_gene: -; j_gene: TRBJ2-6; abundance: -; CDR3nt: TGTGCCAGCAGCCCCCCGGAGGGTTCCGGGGCCAACGTCCTGACTTTC; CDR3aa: CASSPPEGSGANVLTF
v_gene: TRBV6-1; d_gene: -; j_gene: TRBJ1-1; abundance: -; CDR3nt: TGTGCCAGCAGTGACAGGGGAAGGGTCGGAGCTTTCTTT; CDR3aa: CASSDRGRVGAFF
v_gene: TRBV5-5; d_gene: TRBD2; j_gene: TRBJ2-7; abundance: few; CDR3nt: TGTGCCAGCAGTCCCGGGACTAGCGTTTACGAGCAGTACTTC; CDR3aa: CASSPGTSVYEQYF
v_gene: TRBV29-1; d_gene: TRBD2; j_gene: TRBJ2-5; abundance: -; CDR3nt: TGCAGCGTTGAAGATCGGGGGGTGTTGGGAGAGACCCAGTACTTC; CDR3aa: CSVEDRGVLGETQYF
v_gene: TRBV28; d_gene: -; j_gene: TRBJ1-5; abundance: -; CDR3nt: TGTGCCAGCAGGAGAACAGGGATGGGTCAGCCCCAGCATTTT; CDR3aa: CASRRTGMGQPQHF
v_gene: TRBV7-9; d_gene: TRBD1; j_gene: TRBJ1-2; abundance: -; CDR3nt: TGTGCCAGCAGCCGACGACAGGGAAATGGCTACACCTTC; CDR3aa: CASSRRQGNGYTF
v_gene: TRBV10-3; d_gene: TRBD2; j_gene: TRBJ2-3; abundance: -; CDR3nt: TGTGCCATCAGTGGGTCCCCCGGACTAGCGGGAGGGCCATATCTCCCAGATACGCAGTATTTT; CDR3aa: CAISGSPGLAGGPYLPDTQYF
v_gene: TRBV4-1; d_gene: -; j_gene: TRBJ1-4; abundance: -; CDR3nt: TGCGCCAGCAGCCAAGCTCCCGAGGGAACATTTCCTAATGAAAAACTGTTTTTT; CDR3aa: CASSQAPEGTFPNEKLFF
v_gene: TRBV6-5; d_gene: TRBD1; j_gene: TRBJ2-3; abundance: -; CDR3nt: TGTGCCAGCAGTTACTCTCGGACAGGGACAGATACGCAGTATTTT; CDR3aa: CASSYSRTGTDTQYF
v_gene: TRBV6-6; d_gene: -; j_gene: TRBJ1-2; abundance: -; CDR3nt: TGTGCCAGCAGCCCCTACGGAGGGGTGGGTAACTATGGCTACACCTTC; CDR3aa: CASSPYGGVGNYGYTF
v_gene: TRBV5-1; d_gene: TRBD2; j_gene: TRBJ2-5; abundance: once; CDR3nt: TGCGCCAGCAGCTTGGGACTAGCGGGATCGGGAGAGACCCAGTACTTC; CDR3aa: CASSLGLAGSGETQYF
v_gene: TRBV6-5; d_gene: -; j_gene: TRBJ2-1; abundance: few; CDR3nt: TGTGCCAGCAGCCCCAGGGTCTCCTCCTACAATGAGCAGTTCTTC; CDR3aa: CASSPRVSSYNEQFF
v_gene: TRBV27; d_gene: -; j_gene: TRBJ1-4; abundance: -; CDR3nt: TGTGCCAGCAGGGCCCGGGTGGTGGGGAGTGAAAAACTGTTTTTT; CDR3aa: CASRARVVGSEKLFF
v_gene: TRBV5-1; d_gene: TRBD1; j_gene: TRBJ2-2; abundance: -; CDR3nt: TGCGCCAGCAGGATGACAGGGGGGAGCACCGGGGAGCTGTTTTTT; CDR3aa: CASRMTGGSTGELFF
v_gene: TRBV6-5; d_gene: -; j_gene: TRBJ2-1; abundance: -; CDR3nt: TGTGCCAGCAGACAATACATAAATGAGCAGTTCTTC; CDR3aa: CASRQYINEQFF
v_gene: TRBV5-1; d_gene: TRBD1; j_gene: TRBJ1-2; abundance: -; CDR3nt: TGCGCCAGCAGCTCTAGCAGGGGGCGATTACACTATGGCTACACCTTC; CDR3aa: CASSSSRGRLHYGYTF
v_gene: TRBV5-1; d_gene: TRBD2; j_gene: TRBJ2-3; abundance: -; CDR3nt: TGCGCCAGCACGCCGGGGGGACTCACAGATACGCAGTATTTT; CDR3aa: CASTPGGLTDTQYF
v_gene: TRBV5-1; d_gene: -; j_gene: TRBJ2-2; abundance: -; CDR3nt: TGCGCCAGCAGTACCGGGACACCTAACACCGGGGAGCTGTTTTTT; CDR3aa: CASSTGTPNTGELFF
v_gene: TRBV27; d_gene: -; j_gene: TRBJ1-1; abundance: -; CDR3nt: TGTGCCAGCAGTTTTGACAGTTTGAACACTGAAGCTTTCTTT; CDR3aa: CASSFDSLNTEAFF
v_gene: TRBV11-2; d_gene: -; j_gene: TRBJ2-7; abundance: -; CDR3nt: TGTGCCAGCAGCTTAGGGGGGTACAGGGCCAACTACGAGCAGTACTTC; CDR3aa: CASSLGGYRANYEQYF
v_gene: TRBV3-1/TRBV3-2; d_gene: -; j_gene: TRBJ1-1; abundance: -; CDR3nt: TGTGCCAGCAGCCAACAGGGGCGCAACACTGAAGCTTTCTTT; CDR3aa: CASSQQGRNTEAFF
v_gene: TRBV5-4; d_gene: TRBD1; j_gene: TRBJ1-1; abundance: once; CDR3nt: TGTGCCAGCAGCTTGGCGTTGGGACAGGCAAGTGAAGCTTTCTTT; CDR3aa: CASSLALGQASEAFF
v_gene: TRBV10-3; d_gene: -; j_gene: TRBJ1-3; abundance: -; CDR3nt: TGTGCCATCAGTGACTGGAGCTCTGGAAACACCATATATTTT; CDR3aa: CAISDWSSGNTIYF
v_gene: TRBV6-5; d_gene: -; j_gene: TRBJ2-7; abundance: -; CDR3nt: TGTGCCAGCAGCCCCGGAGGGGGCAACGAGCAGTACTTC; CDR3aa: CASSPGGGNEQYF
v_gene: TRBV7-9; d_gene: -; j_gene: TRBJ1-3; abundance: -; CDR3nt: TGTGCCAGCAGCTTATATCCGAGGGCCGGAAACACCATATATTTT; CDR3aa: CASSLYPRAGNTIYF
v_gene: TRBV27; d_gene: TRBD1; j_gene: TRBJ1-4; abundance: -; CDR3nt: TGTGCCAGCAGTTTCAACAGGGGGTATGAAAAACTGTTTTTT; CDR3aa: CASSFNRGYEKLFF
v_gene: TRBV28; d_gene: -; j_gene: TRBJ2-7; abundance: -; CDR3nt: TGTGCCACCGAAAGGAGCTCCTACGAGCAGTACTTC; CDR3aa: CATERSSYEQYF
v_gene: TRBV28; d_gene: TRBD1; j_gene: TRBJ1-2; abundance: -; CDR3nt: TGTGCCAGCAGTTTAATTTCTCCTCTTCGGGACAGCTATGGCTACACCTTC; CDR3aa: CASSLISPLRDSYGYTF
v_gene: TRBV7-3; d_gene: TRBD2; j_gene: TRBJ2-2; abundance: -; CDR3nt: TGTGCCAGCAGCGTTAGCGGGGGGGCCAGCGGGGAGCTGTTTTTT; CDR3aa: CASSVSGGASGELFF
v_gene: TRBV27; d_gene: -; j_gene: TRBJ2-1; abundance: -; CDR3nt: TGTGCCAGCAGTTTAGCGGGGCCCTACAATGAGCAGTTCTTC; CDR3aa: CASSLAGPYNEQFF
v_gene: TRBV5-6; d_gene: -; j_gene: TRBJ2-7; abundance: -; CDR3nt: TGTGCCAGCAGCCACGTGGGAGGTAGCTCCTACGAGCAGTACTTC; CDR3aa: CASSHVGGSSYEQYF
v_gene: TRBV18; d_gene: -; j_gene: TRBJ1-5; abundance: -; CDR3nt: TGTGCCAGCTCACCACCGGGAGGTGCCAATGGGCCCCAGCATTTT; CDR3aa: CASSPPGGANGPQHF
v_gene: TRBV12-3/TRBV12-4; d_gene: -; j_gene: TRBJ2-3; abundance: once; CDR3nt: TGTGCCAGCAGAATAGCGGCCGATACGCAGTATTTT; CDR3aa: CASRIAADTQYF
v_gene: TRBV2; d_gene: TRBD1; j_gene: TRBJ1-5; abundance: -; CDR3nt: TGTGCCAGCAGTGATGTTATGGGACAGTCGAGCAATCAGCCCCAGCATTTT; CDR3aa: CASSDVMGQSSNQPQHF
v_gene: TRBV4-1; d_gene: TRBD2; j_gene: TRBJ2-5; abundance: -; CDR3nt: TGCGCCAGCAGCCAAGGGACTAGCGGGCAAGAGACCCAGTACTTC; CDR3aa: CASSQGTSGQETQYF
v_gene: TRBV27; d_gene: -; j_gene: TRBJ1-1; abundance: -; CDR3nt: TGTGCCAGCAGTTTAGGGTGGGTTACCGCGGGTACTGAAGCTTTCTTT; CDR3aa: CASSLGWVTAGTEAFF
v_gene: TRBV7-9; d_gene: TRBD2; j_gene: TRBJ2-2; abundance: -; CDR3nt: TGTGCCAGCAGCCCGGGAGGTGGCCAGACCGGGGAGCTGTTTTTT; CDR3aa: CASSPGGGQTGELFF
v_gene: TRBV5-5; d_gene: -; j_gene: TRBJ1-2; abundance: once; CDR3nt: TGTGCCAGCAGCCCCGACCGAGGGGACAAGCATGGCTACACCTTC; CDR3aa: CASSPDRGDKHGYTF
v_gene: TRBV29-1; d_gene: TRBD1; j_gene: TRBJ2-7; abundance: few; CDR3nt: TGCAGCGCCCTCGGGACAGGGAATGAAGAGCAGTACTTC; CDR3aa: CSALGTGNEEQYF
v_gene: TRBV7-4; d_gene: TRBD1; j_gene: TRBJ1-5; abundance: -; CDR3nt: TGTGCCAGCAGGAGGGGGCTCAACTCCAATCAGCCCCAGCATTTT; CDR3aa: CASRRGLNSNQPQHF
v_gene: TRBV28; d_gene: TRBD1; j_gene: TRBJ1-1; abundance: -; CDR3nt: TGTGCCAGCAGTTCTACGGGACAGGGGCTCACTGAAGCTTTCTTT; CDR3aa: CASSSTGQGLTEAFF
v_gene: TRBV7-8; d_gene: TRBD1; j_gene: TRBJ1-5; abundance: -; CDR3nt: TGTGCCAGCAGCTTCGACAGGGCACTTAGCAATCAGCCCCAGCATTTT; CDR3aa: CASSFDRALSNQPQHF
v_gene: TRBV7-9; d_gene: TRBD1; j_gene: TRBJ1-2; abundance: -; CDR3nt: TGTGCCAGCAGCTTCCAAGGGGGCCCTGGCTACACCTTC; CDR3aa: CASSFQGGPGYTF
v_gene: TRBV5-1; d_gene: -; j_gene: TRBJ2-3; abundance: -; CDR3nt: TGCGCCAGCACAACTAGCACAGATACGCAGTATTTT; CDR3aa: CASTTSTDTQYF
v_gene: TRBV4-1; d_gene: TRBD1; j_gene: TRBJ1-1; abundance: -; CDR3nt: TGCGCCAGCAGCCAAGGGAGGGGGCTTGAAGCTTTCTTT; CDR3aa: CASSQGRGLEAFF